A single sample is the source of the 16 T cell receptor beta chains below, sequenced in a study of blood T cell repertoires in COVID-19. Method: immunoSEQ multiplex PCR; TCRdb's copy keeps in-frame clones and lacks some. Here the sample spans roughly 250,000 clones, about 88% being singletons. What was sequenced was peripheral blood. All receptors come from a middle-aged woman who had recovered from COVID-19.

The chain is built from TRBV18 and TRBJ1-4; D call uncertain. The CDR3 is made up of 15 amino acids. Germline-derived CDR1 and CDR2 are KGHSH and LQKENI. Trimming took off 1 base at V and 4 bases at J, with 10 bases between the two ends. Here the CDR3 reads CASSPRYRVNEKLFF. The DNA of the CDR3 is TGTGCCAGCTCACCACGATACAGAGTTAATGAAAAACTGTTTTTT.

This sequence joins TRBV7-3 and TRBJ2-3, with TRBD2 matching over 12 bases. The germline CDR1 and CDR2 sequences are SGHTA and FQGTGA. CDR3 length equals 14 residues. V lost 4 bases to trimming and J lost 5 bases; unmatched junction nucleotides: 1. CDR3 sequence reads: CASSSGLAGDTQYF. CDR3 DNA sequence: TGTGCCAGCAGCTCGGGACTAGCGGGAGATACGCAGTATTTT. The variable domain in full, completed from reference TRBV7-3 and TRBJ2-3, reads GAGVSQTPSNKVTEKGKYVELRCDPISGHTALYWYRQSLGQGPEFLIYFQGTGAADDSGLPNDRFFAVRPEGSVSTLKIQRTERGDSAVYLCASSSGLAGDTQYFGPGTRLTVL.

The chain recombines TRBV6-5 with TRBJ2-6; D possibly corresponds to TRBD2 (5 bases). CDR3 length: 16 residues. Germline values: CDR1 MNHEY, CDR2 SVGAGI. V lost 0 bases to trimming and J lost 0 bases, with 6 bases between them. In nucleotides, the CDR3 is TGTGCCAGCAGTTACTCCCTAGCCTCTGGGGCCAACGTCCTGACTTTC. Protein product: CASSYSLASGANVLTF.

The CDR3 DNA follows: TGTGCCAGCAGCTTACAGGGTGGGATAGATACGCAGTATTTT. This gives the protein CASSLQGGIDTQYF. V and J are TRBV11-2 and TRBJ2-3, with a weak D call TRBD1 (5 bases). The CDR3 is made up of 14 amino acids. CDR1 is SGHAT, CDR2 FQNNGV, per germline. The ends were cut back, 2 bases at V and 5 bases at J, with 11 bases in the middle.

The genes are TRBV30 and TRBJ1-1; D gene uncertain. There are 13 residues in the CDR3. The germline V and J ends were trimmed by 3 bases and 0 bases, with 8 bases remaining between them. CDR1 and CDR2 (germline): GTSNPN, SVGIG (reference sequence). CDR3 bases: TGTGCCTGGAGCAACGGGATGAACACTGAAGCTTTCTTT. Its protein product is CAWSNGMNTEAFF.

This clone was seen only once. The J gene is TRBJ1-6, the V gene TRBV7-8, with TRBD1 matching 9 bases. Looked up from germline, CDR1 is SGHVS and CDR2 is FQNEAQ. With V trimmed by 4 bases and J by 14 bases, 12 bases remained unmatched. The CDR3 is 15 amino acids. CDR3: CASSSPGQGSMALHF. The CDR3 nucleotides are TGTGCCAGCAGCTCGCCGGGACAGGGTAGTATGGCCCTCCACTTT.

The rearrangement links TRBV7-8 to TRBJ1-1, with 8 bases fitting TRBD1. Germline lookup yields CDR1 SGHVS and CDR2 FQNEAQ. The J segment lost 4 bases and the V segment lost 5 bases, leaving 6 bases of the junction unmatched. The CDR3 is 14 residues long. Here the CDR3 reads CASSGRTGSTEAFF. Here the CDR3 DNA reads TGTGCCAGCAGCGGGCGGACAGGGAGCACTGAAGCTTTCTTT. Supplemented by reference TRBV7-8 and TRBJ1-1, the full variable domain reads GAGVSQSPRYKVAKRGQDVALRCDPISGHVSLFWYQQALGQGPEFLTYFQNEAQLDKSGLPSDRFFAERPEGSVSTLKIQRTQQEDSAVYLCASSGRTGSTEAFFGQGTRLTVV.

V and J are TRBV21-1 and TRBJ1-6; the table assigns TRBD1, which was not confirmed against the DNA. TRBV21-1 is a documented pseudogene. The CDR3 runs 17 residues. The CDR3 coding sequence is TGTGCCAGCAGCAATGGCAACAGGGAGTGGCAAAATTCACCCCTCCACTTT. Its translation is CASSNGNREWQNSPLHF.

This chain connects TRBV7-2 to TRBJ2-7, with 7 bases lining up with TRBD2. The CDR3 length is 15 residues. CDR1 is SGHTA, CDR2 FQGNSA, per germline. The ends lost 3 bases at V and 2 bases at J; junction bases unmatched: 7. The CDR3: CASSFYLAETYEQYF. The CDR3 coding sequence is TGTGCCAGCAGCTTTTATCTAGCGGAGACCTACGAGCAGTACTTC.

As DNA, the CDR3 is TGTGCCAGCAGCGTAGCCCCACAGGGGCCTCAAGAGACCCAGTACTTC. Translated, it gives CASSVAPQGPQETQYF. The genes are TRBV9 and TRBJ2-5; TRBD1 agrees at 7 bases. The trim removed 0 bases at V and 2 bases at J, leaving 7 bases unmatched. CDR3 length equals 16 residues. Germline V lookup: CDR1 SGDLS, CDR2 YYNGEE.

Only one count was recorded for this clone. J is TRBJ1-2 and V is TRBV24-1, with TRBD1 matching 8 bases. Per germline, CDR1 KGHDR and CDR2 SFDVKD. There are 14 residues in the CDR3. After removal of 4 bases from V and 8 bases from J, the junction contained 8 bases not matched to a gene. The CDR3 nucleotides are TGTGCCACCAGTGACCTTGGACAGGGAGACGGCTACACCTTC. Translated, it gives CATSDLGQGDGYTF.

This CDR3 is CASSLGQLYGYTF. CDR3 coding DNA: TGTGCCAGCAGTTTAGGACAGCTCTATGGCTACACCTTC. V and J are TRBV28 and TRBJ1-2; maybe TRBD1 (6 bases). V was shortened by 2 bases and J by 4 bases, with 8 bases between the two germline ends. Germline V gene data show CDR1 as MDHEN and CDR2 as SYDVKM. This CDR3 is 13 amino acids long.

This clone is a singleton in its sample. This sequence joins TRBV24-1 and TRBJ1-5, with a tentative D call TRBD1 (5 bases). Per the germline V gene, CDR1 is KGHDR and CDR2 is SFDVKD. Trimming took 7 bases from V and 0 from J, leaving 6 bases between them. CDR3 length: 13 amino acids. Written as DNA, the CDR3 is TGTGCCACCAGAGGGGCTAGCAATCAGCCCCAGCATTTT. Amino acid sequence: CATRGASNQPQHF.

The V and J genes are TRBV6-1 and TRBJ2-6; D might be TRBD1 (5 bases). V lost 4 bases and J lost 0, with 13 bases in between. The CDR3 runs 17 residues. Germline CDR1 MNHNS, CDR2 SASEGT. Here the CDR3 DNA reads TGTGCCAGCAGTGGTCAGGGTTCCAGCTCTGGGGCCAACGTCCTGACTTTC. Translation gives CASSGQGSSSGANVLTF.

The rearrangement joins TRBV19 to TRBJ1-5, with TRBD1 identical over 9 bases. In germline, CDR1 is LNHDA, CDR2 SQIVND (reference sequence). The CDR3 has 13 residues. Trimming at V came to 8 bases and at J to 7 bases, leaving 6 bases not matched to a gene. DNA of the CDR3: TGTGCCAGTGATCCGACAGGGGGGCAGCCCCAGCATTTT. Protein product: CASDPTGGQPQHF.

This clone has just one count. The rearrangement links TRBV6-2 or TRBV6-3 to TRBJ1-5; 8 bases agree with TRBD1. The germline CDR1 and CDR2 sequences are MNHEY and SVGEGT. This CDR3 has 13 residues. The trim removed 5 bases at V and 6 bases at J, leaving 3 bases unmatched. CDR3 region: CASSRTGPQPQHF. DNA for the CDR3: TGTGCCAGCAGTCGGACAGGGCCTCAGCCCCAGCATTTT.